This passage covers 21 T cell receptor beta chains from one sample sequenced in a study of cytomegalovirus exposure and HLA in healthy donors. In the PCR, 60 Vbeta and 13 Jbeta primers were used. Measured with immunoSEQ multiplex PCR; TCRdb has only the in-frame clones, and not every one. Among almost 200,000 clones listed, less than 80% were seen once. Sequenced sample: PBMCs. All receptors come from a woman aged 25 to 39 in good health and CMV-seropositive.

Only one count was recorded for this clone. The rearrangement links TRBV30 to TRBJ2-7, with D tentatively TRBD2 (5 bases). V lost 8 bases, J lost 2 bases, and 10 bases lay in between. In germline, CDR1 is GTSNPN, CDR2 SVGIG (reference sequence). CDR3 length equals 11 residues. The DNA for the CDR3 is TGTGCCCAGAGTAGCGCCTACGAGCAGTACTTC. Protein sequence: CAQSSAYEQYF. Full variable domain (remainder filled in from reference TRBV30 and TRBJ2-7): SQTIHQWPATLVQPVGSPLSLECTVEGTSNPNLYWYRQAAGRGLQLLFYSVGIGQISSEVPQNLSASRPQDRQFILSSKKLLLSDSGFYLCAQSSAYEQYFGPGTRLTVT.

This clone was counted a single time. The chain links TRBV11-2 to TRBJ2-6; 9 positions agree with TRBD1. Trimming at V came to 5 bases and at J to 9 bases, leaving 5 bases not matched to a gene. Germline lookup yields CDR1 SGHAT and CDR2 FQNNGV. The CDR3 spans 14 residues. CDR3 region: CASSETGGINVLTF. The CDR3 DNA is TGTGCCAGCAGCGAGACAGGGGGGATCAACGTCCTGACTTTC. The full variable domain, its missing parts supplied by reference TRBV11-2 and TRBJ2-6, is EAGVAQSPRYKIIEKRQSVAFWCNPISGHATLYWYQQILGQGPKLLIQFQNNGVVDDSQLPKDRFSAERLKGVDSTLKIQPAKLEDSAVYLCASSETGGINVLTFGAGSRLTVL.

V and J are TRBV6-5 and TRBJ2-1; D uncertain. CDR1 is MNHEY, CDR2 SVGAGI, per germline. This CDR3 spans 12 amino acids. V was cut by 2 bases and J by 8 bases, with 7 bases left in between. The CDR3 is CASSYAGDEQFF. The CDR3 DNA reads TGTGCCAGCAGTTACGCCGGAGATGAGCAGTTCTTC.

The table lists this clone with a few counts. The rearrangement links TRBV4-2 to TRBJ1-2; 8 nucleotides line up with TRBD1. The CDR3 is made up of 14 amino acids. V lost 4 bases to trimming and J lost 6 bases; unmatched junction nucleotides: 7. The germline V gene has CDR1 LGHNA and CDR2 YNFKEQ. DNA of the CDR3: TGTGCCAGCAGCCCGTCGACAGGGGCAAATGGCTACACCTTC. Its translation: CASSPSTGANGYTF.

The genes are TRBV19 and TRBJ2-1, with 10 bases lining up with TRBD2. Germline V gene lookup returns CDR1 LNHDA and CDR2 SQIVND (reference sequence). This CDR3 contains 16 residues. With 5 bases clipped from V and 4 bases from J, the junction kept 8 bases outside the gene matches. CDR3 sequence reads: CASSLGSGRRYNEQFF. In DNA form, the CDR3 reads TGTGCCAGTAGTTTGGGTAGCGGGAGGAGGTACAATGAGCAGTTCTTC.

V usage is TRBV4-1 and J usage is TRBJ1-5; perhaps TRBD1 as D (5 bases). Trimming removed 0 bases at V and 6 bases at J, with 21 bases between. This CDR3 spans 18 amino acids. Germline V CDR1 and CDR2: MGHRA, YSYEKL. The CDR3 is CASSQDWQGGALSQPQHF. The CDR3 DNA reads as TGCGCCAGCAGCCAAGATTGGCAGGGAGGCGCCTTGAGTCAGCCCCAGCATTTT.

The V gene is TRBV6-5, the J gene TRBJ1-2, with TRBD1 as a possible D gene (6 bases). Trimming removed 6 bases at V and 4 bases at J, with 12 bases between. Per the germline V gene, CDR1 is MNHEY and CDR2 is SVGAGI. The CDR3 is 13 amino acids. The CDR3 here is CASSPRTAYGYTF. The CDR3 region has the DNA TGTGCCAGCAGCCCCCGGACAGCCTATGGCTACACCTTC.

Here the CDR3 reads CASSLRDRGNQPQHF. The CDR3 nucleotides are TGTGCCAGCAGCCTGAGGGACAGGGGCAATCAGCCCCAGCATTTT. The rearrangement joins TRBV5-6 to TRBJ1-5, with 9 bases aligning to TRBD1. Germline assignment: CDR1 SGHDT and CDR2 YYEEEE. J lost 2 bases, V lost 4 bases, and 4 bases had no gene match. The CDR3 consists of 15 residues.

The chain combines TRBV9 with TRBJ2-1; 8 nucleotides align to TRBD2. This CDR3 comprises 16 residues. The V gene's germline CDR1 is SGDLS and CDR2 YYNGEE. Losses at the gene ends were 0 bases for V and 4 bases for J; bases not matched to a gene: 6. CDR3 coding DNA: TGTGCCAGCAGCGTAGCCCCGGGGGGGGGATACAATGAGCAGTTCTTC. Amino acids: CASSVAPGGGYNEQFF.

The chain recombines TRBV15 with TRBJ2-7; perhaps TRBD1 as D (6 bases). This CDR3 spans 16 amino acids. V gave up 0 bases and J gave up 4 bases, with 16 bases separating them. Germline V gene lookup returns CDR1 LNHNV and CDR2 YYDKDF (reference sequence). CDR3 sequence: CATSRDSSGQYYEQYF. For the CDR3, the DNA is TGTGCCACCAGCAGAGATTCCTCGGGACAATATTACGAGCAGTACTTC.

In nucleotides, the CDR3 is TGTGCCAGCTCACAGTCGAGCGGCCAAGAGACCCAGTACTTC. It codes for CASSQSSGQETQYF. The V and J genes are TRBV18 and TRBJ2-5; D is possibly TRBD2 (5 bases). The CDR3 contains 14 residues. Trimming left V 4 bases short and J 1 base short, with 10 bases between. Germline values: CDR1 KGHSH, CDR2 LQKENI.

The V call is TRBV29-1, the J call TRBJ1-1; D gene unclear. The V end was cut by 4 bases, the J end by 1 base, with 7 bases between. Germline V gene data show CDR1 as SQVTM and CDR2 as ANQGSEA. The CDR3 totals 12 residues. This chain's CDR3 is CSVGPENTEAFF. Here the CDR3 DNA reads TGCAGCGTTGGGCCCGAGAACACTGAAGCTTTCTTT.

This chain joins TRBV7-8 and TRBJ2-7, with 16 bases lining up with TRBD2. From germline, CDR1 is SGHVS and CDR2 FQNEAQ. The CDR3 has 17 residues. Germline trimming cut 4 bases from V and 5 bases from J; bases unmatched to any gene: 8. CDR3 protein: CASSSPGLAGGGNEQYF. CDR3 DNA sequence: TGTGCCAGCAGCTCCCCGGGACTAGCGGGAGGGGGGAACGAGCAGTACTTC.

Only a few counts were recorded for this clone. This rearrangement joins TRBV12-5 to TRBJ2-5, with TRBD2 identical over 11 bases. The CDR3 has 17 residues. Unmatched junction bases numbered 8, after V lost 0 bases and J lost 5 bases. Germline CDR1 and CDR2: LGHNT and FRNRAP. Written as DNA, the CDR3 is TGTGCTAGTGGTTTGGTACCAAGACTAGCGGGATGGGAGACCCAGTACTTC. The encoded protein is CASGLVPRLAGWETQYF.

The chain combines TRBV6-1 with TRBJ2-4, with 7 bases identical to TRBD1. Germline CDR1 reads MNHNS; CDR2 reads SASEGT. This CDR3 spans 14 amino acids. V dropped 7 bases and J dropped 9; count of bases not matched to a gene: 12. DNA for the CDR3: TGTGCCAGCAATACCGGACAGGTATGGGGCATTCAGTACTTC. Residues: CASNTGQVWGIQYF.

This chain connects TRBV10-3 to TRBJ2-1; weak D call: TRBD2 (5 bases). Germline CDR1 and CDR2: ENHRY and SYGVKD. The ends were cut back, 3 bases at V and 2 bases at J, with 17 bases in the middle. CDR3 length equals 17 residues. CDR3 protein: CAISEIVQAEPYNEQFF. Written as DNA, the CDR3 is TGTGCCATCAGTGAAATTGTACAAGCGGAGCCCTACAATGAGCAGTTCTTC.

This clone was seen a handful of times. The genes are TRBV6-5 and TRBJ2-5; TRBD2 matches 11 bases. The CDR3 contains 16 residues. Germline loops: CDR1 MNHEY, CDR2 SVGAGI. V gave up 2 bases and J gave up 2 bases; unmatched junction bases: 4. The DNA for the CDR3 is TGTGCCAGCAGTTACACCCTAGCGGGGGGACAAGAGACCCAGTACTTC. It specifies CASSYTLAGGQETQYF.

This clone has more than one count but fewer than ten. The chain recombines TRBV7-9 with TRBJ2-3; 10 positions agree with TRBD2. The germline V gene has CDR1 SEHNR and CDR2 FQNEAQ (reference sequence). V lost 4 bases and J lost 6; bases outside the gene matches: 16. The length of the CDR3 is 18 residues. CDR3 amino acids: CASSSRYLTSGSWDTQYF. CDR3 nucleotide sequence: TGTGCCAGCAGCTCCCGATACCTGACTAGCGGGTCTTGGGATACGCAGTATTTT.

V gene TRBV5-5 combines with J gene TRBJ1-2; no reliable D call. This CDR3 contains 12 residues. Trimming shortened V by 4 bases and J by 3 bases, and 7 bases separated the two germline ends. Germline V gene lookup returns CDR1 SGHKS and CDR2 YYEKEE (reference sequence). CDR3 sequence (DNA): TGTGCCAGCAGCGAGAGCGACTATGGCTACACCTTC. It is translated as CASSESDYGYTF.

The chain joins TRBV29-1 to TRBJ2-2; perhaps TRBD2 as D (6 bases). Trimming took off 5 bases at V and 5 bases at J, with 9 bases between the two ends. CDR1 is SQVTM, CDR2 ANQGSEA, per germline. The CDR3 contains 12 residues. For the CDR3, the DNA is TGCAGCGTTCTCCGGGGGACCGGGGAGCTGTTTTTT. This gives the protein CSVLRGTGELFF.

CDR3: CASSFGQVVRGEQYF. CDR3 nucleotide sequence: TGTGCCAGCAGTTTCGGCCAGGTGGTACGGGGCGAGCAGTACTTC. This chain joins TRBV27 and TRBJ2-7; possible D gene TRBD2, 5 bases. The germline V gene has CDR1 MNHEY and CDR2 SMNVEV (reference sequence). Trimming removed 3 bases from V and 6 bases from J, with 18 bases in between. CDR3 size: 15 residues.